These T cell receptor beta chains were read from a single sample in a study of blood T cell repertoires in COVID-19. This table comes from immunoSEQ multiplex PCR, and its TCRdb copy is limited to in-frame clones, with some not included. The profile shows 300,000 to 350,000 clones, roughly 90% of them singletons. Input material: PBMCs or T cells enriched from blood (not recorded which). Every receptor here comes from a woman aged 25 to 45 who had been exposed to COVID-19. Each CDR3 is given with its conserved first and last residue. D genes are given only for firm matches. Only part of the rows carry a size: once, few, many, or a class if the clone is expanded.

cdr3_length | j_call | v_call | d_call | clone_size | cdr3_nt | cdr3_aa
16 | TRBJ1-1 | TRBV5-1 | NA | NA | TGCGCCAGCCGACCCTCGACATCCACCGTGAACACTGAAGCTTTCTTT | CASRPSTSTVNTEAFF
16 | TRBJ1-2 | TRBV19 | TRBD1 | NA | TGTGCCAGTAGTATAGATGGGACAGCGGATGGCTATGGCTACACCTTC | CASSIDGTADGYGYTF
15 | TRBJ2-2 | TRBV5-1 | NA | NA | TGCGCCAGCGCGGTTGGTGCCGCGAACACCGGGGAGCTGTTTTTT | CASAVGAANTGELFF
16 | TRBJ2-3 | TRBV7-3 | TRBD1 | NA | TGTGCCAGCAGCCTCCAATACAGGGGAGATTGGGATACGCAGTATTTT | CASSLQYRGDWDTQYF
13 | TRBJ2-7 | TRBV7-3 | NA | few | TGTGCCAGCAGCGAACAGCCGACGGGGGAGCAGTACTTC | CASSEQPTGEQYF
14 | TRBJ1-5 | TRBV4-2 | NA | once | TGTGCCAGCAGCCCCCTGGCGGGCAATCAGCCCCAGCATTTT | CASSPLAGNQPQHF
14 | TRBJ2-3 | TRBV6-2/TRBV6-3 | TRBD1 | NA | TGTGCCAGCAGTCCATCCACAGGGGCAGATACGCAGTATTTT | CASSPSTGADTQYF
12 | TRBJ1-1 | TRBV30 | NA | few | TGTGCCTGGAAATTTCTAAACACTGAAGCTTTCTTT | CAWKFLNTEAFF
13 | TRBJ1-2 | TRBV29-1 | NA | NA | TGCAGCGTTGAAGCTCCATGGGGGGAAGGCTACACCTTC | CSVEAPWGEGYTF
12 | TRBJ1-1 | TRBV5-5 | NA | NA | TGTGCCAGCAGCCTAGGACTCCTTGAAGCTTTCTTT | CASSLGLLEAFF
14 | TRBJ1-5 | TRBV6-2/TRBV6-3 | NA | NA | TGTGCCAGCAGCTGGGGGCCCTCCAATCAGCCCCAGCATTTT | CASSWGPSNQPQHF
14 | TRBJ2-5 | TRBV2 | NA | NA | TGTGCCAGCAGTGATGGCATGGGCCGGGAGACCCAGTACTTC | CASSDGMGRETQYF
13 | TRBJ1-2 | TRBV2 | TRBD1 | many | TGTGCCAGCATGGGGACAGGGGACTATGGCTACACCTTC | CASMGTGDYGYTF
15 | TRBJ2-2 | TRBV11-2 | TRBD1 | NA | TGTGCCAGCAGCTTGGGACAGACCTACACCGGGGAGCTGTTTTTT | CASSLGQTYTGELFF
15 | TRBJ1-4 | TRBV5-1 | NA | NA | TGCGCCAGCAGCCCCGCCGGGACTTCTAATGAAAAACTGTTTTTT | CASSPAGTSNEKLFF
17 | TRBJ1-1 | TRBV2 | NA | NA | TGTGCCAGCAGTGACTTTGGGGGCGAGGGGTCGAGCACTGAAGCTTTCTTT | CASSDFGGEGSSTEAFF
15 | TRBJ1-6 | TRBV5-1 | TRBD1 | NA | TGCGCCAGCAGCTTGGCAGGGGGCCTACGGTCACCCCTCCACTTT | CASSLAGGLRSPLHF
16 | TRBJ1-5 | TRBV7-6 | NA | once | TGTGCCAGCAGCTTAGCGGGACCGGGGGGCAATCAGCCCCAGCATTTT | CASSLAGPGGNQPQHF
14 | TRBJ1-2 | TRBV5-4 | NA | NA | TGTGCCAGCAGCTTGCCCAGGACTAACTATGGCTACACCTTC | CASSLPRTNYGYTF
14 | TRBJ2-5 | TRBV5-4 | TRBD1 | NA | TGTGCCAGCAGCCTGGGACAGGGCCACGAGACCCAGTACTTC | CASSLGQGHETQYF
14 | TRBJ2-5 | TRBV5-5 | TRBD2 | NA | TGTGCCAGCAGCGTCGCGGGGGTTGGGGAGACCCAGTACTTC | CASSVAGVGETQYF
13 | TRBJ1-2 | TRBV5-4 | TRBD1 | once | TGTGCCAGCAGAGACAGGGACAACTATGGCTACACCTTC | CASRDRDNYGYTF
14 | TRBJ2-6 | TRBV4-3 | NA | NA | TGCGCCAGCAGCCAAGATCTAGGGGCCAACGTCCTGACTTTC | CASSQDLGANVLTF
13 | TRBJ1-2 | TRBV5-1 | NA | NA | TGCGCCAGCAGCTTCGACAGCCACTATGGCTACACCTTC | CASSFDSHYGYTF
11 | TRBJ1-1 | TRBV27 | NA | NA | TGTGCCAGCAGTTTAGGAGGAACAGCTTTCTTT | CASSLGGTAFF
16 | TRBJ2-1 | TRBV27 | TRBD2 | NA | TGTGCCAGCAGTTCTTCTAGCGGGGAGTCCTACAATGAGCAGTTCTTC | CASSSSSGESYNEQFF
14 | TRBJ1-3 | TRBV7-2 | NA | NA | TGTGCCAGCAGCTTAGCGACAGGAAGAAACACCATATATTTT | CASSLATGRNTIYF
14 | TRBJ1-5 | TRBV19 | TRBD1 | NA | TGTGCCAGTAGTGGGGACAGGGAAAATCAGCCCCAGCATTTT | CASSGDRENQPQHF
15 | TRBJ1-2 | TRBV6-5 | TRBD1 | NA | TGTGCCAGCAGTCGAGGGACAGGGGTTAACTATGGCTACACCTTC | CASSRGTGVNYGYTF